This T cell receptor beta chain was captured by sequencing in a study of radiotherapy plus CTLA-4 blockade in lung cancer. Overall study findings and caveats: TCR clones from tumors expanded in blood after radiotherapy plus ipilimumab.

The assay was immunoSEQ multiplex PCR, and TCRdb's table has in-frame clones only and misses some. The repertoire holds under 65,000 clones, with about 80% as singletons. This clone was recorded a few times. Its antigen is still unknown. CDR1 and CDR2 from the germline V gene are SGHTA and FQGNSA. The V and J ends lost 2 bases and 0 bases respectively, with 14 bases between them. CDR3 length equals 18 residues. The TCR sequence derives from a human donor with non-small cell lung cancer whose response to radiotherapy plus ipilimumab could not be evaluated. The V gene is TRBV7-2, the J gene TRBJ1-6, with D possibly being TRBD1 (5 bases). Sample: peripheral blood, taken from a patient treated with radiotherapy plus ipilimumab. The CDR3 loop reads CASSLRAGLGSYNSPLHF. As DNA, the CDR3 is TGTGCCAGCAGCTTAAGGGCAGGGCTCGGCTCCTATAATTCACCCCTCCACTTT.